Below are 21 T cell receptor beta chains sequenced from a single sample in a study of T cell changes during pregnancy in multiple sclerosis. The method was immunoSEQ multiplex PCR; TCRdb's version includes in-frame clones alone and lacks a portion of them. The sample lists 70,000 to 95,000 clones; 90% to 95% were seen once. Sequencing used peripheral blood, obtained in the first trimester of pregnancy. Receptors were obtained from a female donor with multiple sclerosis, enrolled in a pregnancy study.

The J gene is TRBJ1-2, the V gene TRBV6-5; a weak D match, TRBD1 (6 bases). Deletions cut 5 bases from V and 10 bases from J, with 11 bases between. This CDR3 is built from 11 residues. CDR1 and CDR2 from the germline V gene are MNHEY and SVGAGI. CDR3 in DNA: TGTGCCAGCAGTGACAGGCGAGACTACACCTTC. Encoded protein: CASSDRRDYTF.

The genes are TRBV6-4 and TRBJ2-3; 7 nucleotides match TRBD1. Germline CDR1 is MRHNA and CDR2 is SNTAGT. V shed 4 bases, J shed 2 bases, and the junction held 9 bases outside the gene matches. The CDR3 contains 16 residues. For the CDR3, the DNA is TGTGCCAGCAGTGGGAATCACGGGACAGCCACAGATACGCAGTATTTT. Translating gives CASSGNHGTATDTQYF.

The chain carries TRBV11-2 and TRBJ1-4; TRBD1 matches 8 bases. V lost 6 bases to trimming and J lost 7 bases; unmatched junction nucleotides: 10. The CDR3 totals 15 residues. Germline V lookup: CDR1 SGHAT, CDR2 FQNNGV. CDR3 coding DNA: TGTGCCAGCAGGACCGCCAGGGGGCGGGGTGAAAAACTGTTTTTT. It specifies CASRTARGRGEKLFF.

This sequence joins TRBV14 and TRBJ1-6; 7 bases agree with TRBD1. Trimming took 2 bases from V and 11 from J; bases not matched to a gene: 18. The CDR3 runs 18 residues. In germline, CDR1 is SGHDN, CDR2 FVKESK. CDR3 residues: CASSQRDRENTHGAPLHF. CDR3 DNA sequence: TGTGCCAGCAGCCAACGCGACAGGGAGAATACGCATGGCGCACCCCTCCACTTT.

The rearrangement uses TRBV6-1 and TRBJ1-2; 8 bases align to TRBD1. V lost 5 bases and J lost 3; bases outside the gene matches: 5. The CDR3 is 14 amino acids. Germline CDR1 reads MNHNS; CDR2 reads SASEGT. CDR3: CASSLTGQDYGYTF. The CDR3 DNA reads TGTGCCAGCAGTTTAACGGGACAGGACTATGGCTACACCTTC.

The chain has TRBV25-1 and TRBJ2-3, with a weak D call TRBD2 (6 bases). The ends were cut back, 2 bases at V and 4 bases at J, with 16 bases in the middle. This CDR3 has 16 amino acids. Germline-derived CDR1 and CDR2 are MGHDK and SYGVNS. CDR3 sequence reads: CASSESRGLWADTQYF. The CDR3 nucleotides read TGTGCCAGCAGTGAAAGTCGGGGGTTGTGGGCAGATACGCAGTATTTT.

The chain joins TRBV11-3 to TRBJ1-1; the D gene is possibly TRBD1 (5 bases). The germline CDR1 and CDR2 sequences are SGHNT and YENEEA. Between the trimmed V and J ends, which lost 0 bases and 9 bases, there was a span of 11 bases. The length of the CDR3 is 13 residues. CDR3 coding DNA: TGTGCCAGCAGCTTAGAATCCGGGGGACAAGCTTTCTTT. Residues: CASSLESGGQAFF.

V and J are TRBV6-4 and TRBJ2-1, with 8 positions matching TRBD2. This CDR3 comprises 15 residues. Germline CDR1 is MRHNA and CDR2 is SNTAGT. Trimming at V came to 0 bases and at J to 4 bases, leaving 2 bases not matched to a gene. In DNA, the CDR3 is TGTGCCAGCAGTGACTCCGGGGGGGGTTACAATGAGCAGTTCTTC. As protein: CASSDSGGGYNEQFF.

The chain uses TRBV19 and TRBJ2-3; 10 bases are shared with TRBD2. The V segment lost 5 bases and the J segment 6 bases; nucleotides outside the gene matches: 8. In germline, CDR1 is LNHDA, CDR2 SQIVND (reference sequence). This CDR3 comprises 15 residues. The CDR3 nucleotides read TGTGCCAGTAGTGTAAGCGGGGGGGGCGGGGATACGCAGTATTTT. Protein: CASSVSGGGGDTQYF.

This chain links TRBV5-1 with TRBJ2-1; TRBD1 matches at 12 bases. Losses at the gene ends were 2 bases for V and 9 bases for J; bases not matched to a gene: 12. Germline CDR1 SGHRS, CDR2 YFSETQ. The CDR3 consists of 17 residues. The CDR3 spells CASSFFPPGQGAGEQFF. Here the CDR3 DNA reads TGCGCCAGCAGCTTTTTCCCGCCGGGACAGGGGGCGGGTGAGCAGTTCTTC.

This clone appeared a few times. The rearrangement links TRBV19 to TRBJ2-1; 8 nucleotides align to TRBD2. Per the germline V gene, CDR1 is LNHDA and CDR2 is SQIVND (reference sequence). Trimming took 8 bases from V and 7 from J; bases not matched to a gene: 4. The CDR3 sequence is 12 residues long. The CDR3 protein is CASWSGGNEQFF. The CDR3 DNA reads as TGTGCCAGTTGGAGCGGGGGTAATGAGCAGTTCTTC. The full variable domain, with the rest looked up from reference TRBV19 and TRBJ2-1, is DGGITQSPKYLFRKEGQNVTLSCEQNLNHDAMYWYRQDPGQGLRLIYYSQIVNDFQKGDIAEGYSVSREKKESFPLTVTSAQKNPTAFYLCASWSGGNEQFFGPGTRLTVL.

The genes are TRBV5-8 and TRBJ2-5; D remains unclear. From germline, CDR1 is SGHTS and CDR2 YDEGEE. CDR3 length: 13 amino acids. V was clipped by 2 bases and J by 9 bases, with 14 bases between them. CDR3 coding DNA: TGTGCCAGCAGCTTTAGACTGGCTGCGGCCCAGTACTTC. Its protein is CASSFRLAAAQYF.

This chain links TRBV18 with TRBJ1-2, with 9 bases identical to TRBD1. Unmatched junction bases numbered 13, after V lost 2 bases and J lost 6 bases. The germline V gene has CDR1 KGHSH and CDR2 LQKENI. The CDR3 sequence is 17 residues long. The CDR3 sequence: CASSPRTGAPHRNGYTF. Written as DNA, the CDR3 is TGTGCCAGCTCACCAAGGACAGGGGCCCCCCATAGGAATGGCTACACCTTC.

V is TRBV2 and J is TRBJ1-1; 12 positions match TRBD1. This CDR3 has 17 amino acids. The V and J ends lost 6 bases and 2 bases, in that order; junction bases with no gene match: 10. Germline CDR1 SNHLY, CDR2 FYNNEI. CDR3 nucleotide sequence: TGTGCCAGCAGCCACGTCCCCGGGACAGGGGGCAACACTGAAGCTTTCTTT. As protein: CASSHVPGTGGNTEAFF.

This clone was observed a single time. As DNA, the CDR3 is TGCAGTGCTAGGGACATCGGGGAGCAGTACTTC. This translates into CSARDIGEQYF. V usage is TRBV20-1 and J usage is TRBJ2-7; possibly TRBD1 for D (5 bases). The CDR3 is made up of 11 amino acids. Trimming took 3 bases from V and 7 from J, leaving 10 bases between them. The V gene's germline CDR1 is DFQATT and CDR2 SNEGSKA (reference sequence).

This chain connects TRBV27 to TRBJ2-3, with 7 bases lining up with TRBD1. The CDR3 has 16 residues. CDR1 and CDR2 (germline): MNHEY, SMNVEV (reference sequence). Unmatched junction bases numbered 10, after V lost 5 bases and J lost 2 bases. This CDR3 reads CASSHRQGILTDTQYF. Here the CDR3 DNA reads TGTGCCAGCAGTCATCGACAGGGCATTCTCACAGATACGCAGTATTTT.

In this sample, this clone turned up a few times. The CDR3 sequence: CAGGTGEVQPQHF. CDR3 bases: TGTGCAGGAGGGACAGGGGAGGTTCAGCCCCAGCATTTT. V usage is TRBV6-1 and J usage is TRBJ1-5; TRBD1 matches 10 bases. The CDR3 consists of 13 residues. The germline V gene encodes CDR1 MNHNS and CDR2 SASEGT.

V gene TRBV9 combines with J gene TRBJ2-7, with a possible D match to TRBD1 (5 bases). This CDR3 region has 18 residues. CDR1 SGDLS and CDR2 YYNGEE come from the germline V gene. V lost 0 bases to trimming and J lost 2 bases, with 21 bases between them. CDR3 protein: CASSVAVTPGPLAYEQYF. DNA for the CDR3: TGTGCCAGCAGCGTAGCTGTGACCCCAGGGCCACTTGCCTACGAGCAGTACTTC.

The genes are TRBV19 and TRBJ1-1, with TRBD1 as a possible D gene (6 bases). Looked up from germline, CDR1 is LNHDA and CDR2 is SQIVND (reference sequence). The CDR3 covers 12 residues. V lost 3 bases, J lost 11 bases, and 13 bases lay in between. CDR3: CASSIPGDYAFF. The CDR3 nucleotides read TGTGCCAGTAGTATCCCAGGGGATTACGCTTTCTTT.

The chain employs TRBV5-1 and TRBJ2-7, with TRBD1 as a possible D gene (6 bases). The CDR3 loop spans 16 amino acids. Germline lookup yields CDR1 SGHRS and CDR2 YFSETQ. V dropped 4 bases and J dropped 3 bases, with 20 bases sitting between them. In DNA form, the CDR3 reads TGCGCCAGCAGCAACAGGGTCGTTGGACTCTACTACGAGCAGTACTTC. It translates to CASSNRVVGLYYEQYF.

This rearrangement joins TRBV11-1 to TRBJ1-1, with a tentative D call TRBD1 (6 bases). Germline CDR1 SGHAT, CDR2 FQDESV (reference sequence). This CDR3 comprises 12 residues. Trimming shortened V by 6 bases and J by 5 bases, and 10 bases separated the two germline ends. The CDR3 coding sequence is TGTGCCAGCAGGCGGGGGCCAACTGAAGCTTTCTTT. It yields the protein CASRRGPTEAFF.